This section outlines one T cell receptor (beta chain) sequence together with its context. V lost 4 bases, J lost 7 bases, and 8 bases lay in between. This CDR3 contains 12 residues. Germline V gives CDR1 SGHVS, CDR2 FNYEAQ. TCRdb's copy holds only in-frame clones and misses some; the assay was immunoSEQ multiplex PCR. Of 95,000 to 100,000 clones detected, more than 70% appear once; the ten largest clones hold 16%. This specimen belongs to a study of T cell responses to AZD1222 COVID-19 vaccine. The source of this sequence is an adult who received the AZD1222 COVID-19 vaccine. The material was peripheral blood, obtained 28 days after the second AZD1222 dose. The chain recombines TRBV7-6 with TRBJ2-1, with D unresolved. The chain's CDR3 is CASSSGRNEQFF. The CDR3 nucleotides are TGTGCCAGCAGCTCCGGCCGGAATGAGCAGTTCTTC. Full variable domain (rest looked up from reference TRBV7-6 and TRBJ2-1): GAGVSQSPRYKVTKRGQDVALRCDPISGHVSLYWYRQALGQGPEFLTYFNYEAQQDKSGLPNDRFSAERPEGSISTLTIQRTEQRDSAMYRCASSSGRNEQFFGPGTRLTVL.